This T cell receptor beta chain was found in a study of T cell repertoires in cytomegalovirus infection (dated by TCRdb to about 2019). Regarding the research as a whole: Peptide stimulations targeted recently identified HLA-C-restricted CMV epitopes, whose presentation resists viral immunomodulation, together with well-studied HLA-B-restricted epitopes. Because public TCR beta signatures pointed to carriage of CMV infection together with the matching HLA type, the HLA type of each donor mattered for the analysis.

Study-wide conclusions, independent of this receptor: In both this cohort and an independent cohort of 300 to 450 donors, the cumulative frequency of public TCR beta family members distinguished carriers of CMV infection plus the relevant HLA type. The ex vivo response was dominated by HLA-C-restricted CMV-specific TCR beta clonotypes, which also provided the single most frequent clonotype in two of eight donors.

The sequencer was an Illumina HiSeq 1500. TCRdb's own reprocessing of the public reads used fastp at Q25 and MiXCR and kept productive beta chains. Entries that share a CDR3 protein sequence are merged under the most common genes and DNA. For this sample there are some 940,000 distinct CDR3 sequences; around a third appear just once. Around 15% of the sample lies in the top ten. The treatment or condition tag for this specimen amounts to: in vitro stimulation with specific CMV peptide epitopes to enrich CMV-specific T cells. Taken from the germline V gene, the CDR1 and CDR2 loops are SQVTM and ANQGSEA. Including the terminal cysteine and phenylalanine, the CDR3 comprises 13 residues. The kept DNA is CDR3 alone, 39 bases in frame from the first base. Here V drops 4 bases and J drops 4 bases, and the junction holds 1 base not matched to any gene. Only a few counts were recorded for this clonotype. This clone's antigen is unknown. The sample holds no much larger clone one base away, and base qualities are not on file.

The receptor's source is a human donor in good health (CMV status not recorded). Some clones in this sample may be carry-over from other donors' samples. The rearranged chain carries TRBV29-1 and TRBJ2-2; 9 middle bases align to TRBD1. Sequenced here: cultured CD8+ T cells from PBMCs, sampled from culture after CMV antigen stimulation. The DNA sequence is given as TGCAGCGTTGGGGACAGGGCCACCGGGGAGCTGTTTTTT. It encodes CSVGDRATGELFF.